This TCR beta chain was observed in a study of T cell responses to AZD1222 COVID-19 vaccine. Findings and caveats of the study: Spike regions recognized by vaccine-associated CD4 TCRs spanned the protein, led by 160-218 and 743-854. At baseline, just 6 or 7 AZD1222 recipients tested seropositive. Spike-specific TCR depth and breadth grew after two AZD1222 doses.

Repertoires were generated with immunoSEQ multiplex PCR, while TCRdb's copy carries only in-frame clones and drops some. The sample includes roughly 170,000 clones, roughly 94% of them seen just once. On this clone: The antigen is undetermined.

The TCR was taken from an adult who received the AZD1222 COVID-19 vaccine. The starting material was peripheral blood, obtained 28 days after the second AZD1222 dose.

CDR3 bases: TGTGCCAGCAGCTTCACAGATACGCAGTATTTT. Translation gives CASSFTDTQYF. The chain has TRBV7-3 and TRBJ2-3; D is undetermined. The CDR3 is made up of 11 amino acids. Deletions cut 3 bases from V and 2 bases from J, with 0 bases between. Germline CDR1 and CDR2: SGHTA and FQGTGA.